This T cell receptor beta chain was documented in a study of cytomegalovirus exposure and HLA in healthy donors. PCR employed 60 Vbeta and 13 Jbeta primers. The data were produced by immunoSEQ multiplex PCR, yet TCRdb's version contains in-frame clones alone and is incomplete. The sample contains 120,000 to 150,000 clones, 75% to 80% of which appear only once. CDR3 length: 13 amino acids. Germline V gives CDR1 SGHRS, CDR2 YFSETQ. V lost 6 bases and J 6 bases, leaving 15 bases between the germline ends. The chain joins TRBV5-1 to TRBJ1-2, with D perhaps TRBD1 (6 bases). This TCR was sampled from a woman aged 25-40 years in good health and CMV-seronegative. The sample consisted of PBMCs. This CDR3 is CASKRSGGDGYTF. The CDR3, as DNA: TGCGCCAGCAAACGGTCTGGGGGCGATGGCTACACCTTC.